This TCR beta chain derives from a study of shared clonotypes between healthy human individuals. CDR1 SGHTA and CDR2 FQGNSA come from the germline V gene. V lost 5 bases to trimming and J lost 3 bases, with 19 bases between them. The CDR3 is 17 residues long. A note on this clone: Its specificity is unknown.

Profiling relied on immunoSEQ multiplex PCR, and the TCRdb table lists in-frame clones only, not all of them. Of fewer than 2.5 million clones listed, approximately 94% are singletons. Study observations and caveats: Among the subsets, naive ones generally showed larger estimated richness than memory ones. In contrast to clonotypes shared by all four donors, non-shared clonotypes had lower generation probabilities. A handful of donors showed sharing of about 5.5% of naive CD4 clonotypes.

The receptor comes from a man aged 18 to 29 in good health. Some clones in this sample may be carry-over from other donors' samples. This chain uses TRBV7-2 with TRBJ1-4; possible D gene TRBD1, 5 bases. The specimen was naive CD4+ T cells from PBMCs. The subset denotes: CD45RA+ positively selected. Here the CDR3 DNA reads TGTGCCAGCAGCAATACAAGGGACGGAAGTGCTAATGAAAAACTGTTTTTT. It encodes CASSNTRDGSANEKLFF.